The clone carrying this TCR beta chain has just a few counts. The sample is drawn from a study of T cell responses to AZD1222 COVID-19 vaccine. Data came from immunoSEQ multiplex PCR; TCRdb stores just in-frame clones and leaves some out. The sample records fewer than 120,000 clones, less than 95% being singletons. This CDR3 comprises 16 residues. V gave up 5 bases and J gave up 6 bases; unmatched junction bases: 10. Germline V gene sequence: CDR1 SGHRS, CDR2 YFSETQ. Analysis merged second doses at about 4 or about 12 weeks. Here the sequenced sample was peripheral blood, taken 28 days after the second AZD1222 dose. The clonotype originates from an adult who received the AZD1222 COVID-19 vaccine. The chain is built from TRBV5-1 and TRBJ2-3, with 12 positions matching TRBD2. CDR3 DNA sequence: TGCGCCAGCAGTCAAAGACTAGCGGGAGAGTCGGATACGCAGTATTTT. Translated, it gives CASSQRLAGESDTQYF. The variable domain in full, completed from reference TRBV5-1 and TRBJ2-3, reads KAGVTQTPRYLIKTRGQQVTLSCSPISGHRSVSWYQQTPGQGLQFLFEYFSETQRNKGNFPGRFSGRQFSNSRSEMNVSTLELGDSALYLCASSQRLAGESDTQYFGPGTRLTVL.